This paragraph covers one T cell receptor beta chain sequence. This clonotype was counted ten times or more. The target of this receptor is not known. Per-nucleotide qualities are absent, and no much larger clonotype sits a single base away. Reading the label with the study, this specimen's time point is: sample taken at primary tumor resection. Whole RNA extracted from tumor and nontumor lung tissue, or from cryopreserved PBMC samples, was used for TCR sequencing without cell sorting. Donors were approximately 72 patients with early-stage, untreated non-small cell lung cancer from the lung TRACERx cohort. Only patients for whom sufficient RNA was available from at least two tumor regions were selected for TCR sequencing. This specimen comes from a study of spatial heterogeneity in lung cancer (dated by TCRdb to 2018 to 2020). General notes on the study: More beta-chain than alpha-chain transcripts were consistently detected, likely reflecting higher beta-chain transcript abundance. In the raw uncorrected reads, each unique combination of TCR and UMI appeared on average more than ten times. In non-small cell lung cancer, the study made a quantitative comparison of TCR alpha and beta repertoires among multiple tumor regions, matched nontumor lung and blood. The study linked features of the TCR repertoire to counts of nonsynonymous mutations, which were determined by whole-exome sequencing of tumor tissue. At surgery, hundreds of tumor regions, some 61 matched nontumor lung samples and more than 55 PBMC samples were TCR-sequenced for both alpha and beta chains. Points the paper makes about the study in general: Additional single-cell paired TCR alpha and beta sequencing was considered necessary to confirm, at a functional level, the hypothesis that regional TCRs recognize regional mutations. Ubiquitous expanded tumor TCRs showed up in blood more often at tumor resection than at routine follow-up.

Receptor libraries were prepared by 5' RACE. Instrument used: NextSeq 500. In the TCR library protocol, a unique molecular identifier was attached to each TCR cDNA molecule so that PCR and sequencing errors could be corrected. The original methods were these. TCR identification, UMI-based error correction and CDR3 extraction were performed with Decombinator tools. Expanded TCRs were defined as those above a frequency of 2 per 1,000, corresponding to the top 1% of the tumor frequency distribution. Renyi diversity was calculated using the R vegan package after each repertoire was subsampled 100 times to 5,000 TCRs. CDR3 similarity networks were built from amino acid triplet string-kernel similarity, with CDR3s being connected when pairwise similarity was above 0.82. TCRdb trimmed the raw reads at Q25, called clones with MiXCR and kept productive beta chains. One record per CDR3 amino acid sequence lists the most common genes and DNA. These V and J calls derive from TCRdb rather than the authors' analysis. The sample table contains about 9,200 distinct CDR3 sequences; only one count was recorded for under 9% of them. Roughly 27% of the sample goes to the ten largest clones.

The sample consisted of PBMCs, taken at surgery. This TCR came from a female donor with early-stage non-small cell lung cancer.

The CDR3 loop reads CSTRLDGDTQYF. The DNA sequence is as follows: TGCAGCACGAGACTAGACGGGGATACGCAGTATTTT. This receptor chain uses TRBV29-1 and TRBJ2-3, and the D gene may be TRBD2, 6 bases matching. The cysteine opens and the phenylalanine closes a CDR3 of 12 amino acids. The kept DNA is CDR3 alone, 36 bases in frame from the first base. Trimming costs V 8 bases and J 6 bases, and their ends lie 15 bases apart. CDR1 SQVTM and CDR2 ANQGSEA were looked up in the germline V gene.